This TCR beta chain stems from a study of blood T cell repertoires in COVID-19. Trimming removed 7 bases from V and 10 bases from J, with 19 bases in between. This CDR3 contains 13 residues. The germline gives CDR1 MNHEY, CDR2 SVGAGI. Sequenced by immunoSEQ multiplex PCR; TCRdb stores in-frame clones only, minus some. This sample has some 260,000 clones, with 70% to 90% found just once. The receptor was isolated from a human donor in a cohort sampled during active COVID-19. V and J are TRBV6-5 and TRBJ1-1; unclear D gene. Material for sequencing was peripheral blood. CDR3 protein: CASTKSGVGRAFF. DNA for the CDR3: TGTGCCAGCACCAAAAGCGGGGTGGGAAGAGCTTTCTTT.